These T cell receptor beta chains were read from a single sample in a study of blood T cell repertoires in COVID-19. Sequencing was performed with immunoSEQ multiplex PCR; in TCRdb, only in-frame clones are kept and a portion is missing. The repertoire holds nearly 250,000 clones, with about 90% as singletons. What was sequenced was PBMCs or T cells enriched from blood (not recorded which). The source of these receptors is a man aged 45 to 65 who had been exposed to COVID-19. The CDR3 runs from the conserved cysteine through the conserved F or W. The D gene is left open where the match is weak. The size of a clone is reported for some rows only, either as once, few or many, or as a class for expanded clones.

cdr3_aa cdr3_nt j_call clone_size d_call v_call
CASSSIGTGRNTEAFF TGTGCCAGCTCATCAATAGGGACAGGGAGGAACACTGAAGCTTTCTTT TRBJ1-1 NA TRBD1 TRBV18
CASITAGGSTNEQYF TGTGCCAGCATCACAGCGGGGGGATCTACAAACGAGCAGTACTTC TRBJ2-7 NA TRBD2 TRBV28
CASSRDRGNQPQHF TGTGCCAGCAGTAGAGACAGGGGCAATCAGCCCCAGCATTTT TRBJ1-5 NA TRBD1 TRBV2
CAISESPGGGEKLFF TGTGCCATCAGTGAGTCGCCGGGGGGAGGCGAAAAACTGTTTTTT TRBJ1-4 once NA TRBV10-3
CASSLLQGARNEKLFF TGTGCCAGCAGCTTACTACAGGGGGCTAGAAATGAAAAACTGTTTTTT TRBJ1-4 NA TRBD1 TRBV7-9
CASSPDGGPDGIQYF TGTGCCAGCTCACCAGATGGGGGCCCCGATGGCATTCAGTACTTC TRBJ2-4 NA NA TRBV18
CASRPGHRGRQYTYEQYF TGCGCCAGCAGACCAGGTCATAGGGGCCGACAATATACCTACGAGCAGTACTTC TRBJ2-7 NA NA TRBV10-1
CASSLGQAKNIQYF TGTGCCAGCAGTTTAGGACAGGCCAAAAACATTCAGTACTTC TRBJ2-4 NA NA TRBV28
CASRNYRDEKLFF TGTGCCAGCAGAAATTACAGGGATGAAAAACTGTTTTTT TRBJ1-4 NA NA TRBV7-2
CASSLGSTPGGQPQHF TGTGCCAGCAGCTTAGGGAGTACTCCTGGCGGGCAGCCCCAGCATTTT TRBJ1-5 NA NA TRBV11-2
CASSFEGSGELFF TGTGCCAGCAGTTTTGAGGGTTCCGGGGAGCTGTTTTTT TRBJ2-2 NA NA TRBV12-3/TRBV12-4
CASSSQQDTEAFF TGTGCCAGCAGCTCCCAGCAGGATACTGAAGCTTTCTTT TRBJ1-1 NA NA TRBV7-9
CASSLGLEKLFF TGTGCCAGCAGCTTAGGTCTTGAAAAACTGTTTTTT TRBJ1-4 NA NA TRBV7-9
CASTVGGGTDTQYF TGTGCCAGCACCGTGGGGGGGGGAACAGATACGCAGTATTTT TRBJ2-3 once TRBD2 TRBV5-4
CASSSPGLITGELFF TGTGCCAGTAGTTCCCCGGGACTCATCACCGGGGAGCTGTTTTTT TRBJ2-2 NA NA TRBV19
CASSSRARTDTQYF TGTGCCAGCAGTTCCCGCGCACGCACAGATACGCAGTATTTT TRBJ2-3 NA NA TRBV6-5
CASSFSAGTEAFF TGTGCCAGCAGCTTCTCGGCAGGGACTGAAGCTTTCTTT TRBJ1-1 once NA TRBV11-3
CASGKGPQPQHF TGTGCCAGTGGAAAGGGGCCACAGCCCCAGCATTTT TRBJ1-5 NA NA TRBV2
CASSQTGYVTEAFF TGTGCCAGCAGCCAAACAGGGTATGTCACTGAAGCTTTCTTT TRBJ1-1 NA NA TRBV11-3
CASGRLAGTEQFF TGTGCCAGCGGGAGACTAGCGGGGACTGAGCAGTTCTTC TRBJ2-1 NA TRBD2 TRBV28
CASSVDIQRGGDTQYF TGTGCCAGCAGCGTAGATATTCAGCGGGGGGGAGATACGCAGTATTTT TRBJ2-3 NA TRBD2 TRBV9
CASSLGTGQQPQHF TGCGCCAGCAGCTTGGGGACAGGGCAACAGCCCCAGCATTTT TRBJ1-5 NA TRBD1 TRBV5-1
CASSELGGTGELFF TGTGCCAGCAGTGAATTGGGGGGAACCGGGGAGCTGTTTTTT TRBJ2-2 NA NA TRBV6-1
CASSLVAEGELFF TGTGCCAGCAGCTTAGTCGCTGAAGGGGAACTGTTTTTT TRBJ1-4 NA NA TRBV11-2
CASSLGQHNSPLHF TGTGCCAGCAGCTTGGGACAGCATAATTCACCCCTCCACTTT TRBJ1-6 NA TRBD1 TRBV9
CASSPGTGKGNTIYF TGTGCCAGCAGCCCCGGGACAGGGAAAGGAAACACCATATATTTT TRBJ1-3 NA TRBD1 TRBV6-5
CASSESGRAYNEQFF TGTGCCAGTAGTGAAAGCGGGAGGGCGTACAATGAGCAGTTCTTC TRBJ2-1 NA TRBD2 TRBV19
CASSPEEGLSYNEQFF TGTGCCAGCAGCCCCGAGGAGGGACTCTCCTACAATGAGCAGTTCTTC TRBJ2-1 NA NA TRBV11-2
CASSEGEHSPLHF TGTGCCAGCAGTGAAGGGGAACATTCACCCCTCCACTTT TRBJ1-6 NA NA TRBV6-4
CASRRDRKAGELFF TGTGCCAGCAGGCGGGACAGAAAGGCCGGGGAGCTGTTTTTT TRBJ2-2 NA NA TRBV6-5
CASSAKRGRLDTQYF TGTGCCAGCAGTGCTAAAAGGGGGCGCTTGGATACGCAGTATTTT TRBJ2-3 NA TRBD1 TRBV28
CASSAGTGFVNEQYF TGCGCCAGCAGCGCGGGGACAGGGTTTGTAAACGAGCAGTACTTC TRBJ2-7 NA TRBD1 TRBV5-1
CASSKTGISNEKLFF TGTGCCAGCAGTAAAACAGGGATTTCTAATGAAAAACTGTTTTTT TRBJ1-4 NA NA TRBV28
CASRNYEKLFF TGTGCCAGCAGGAACTATGAAAAACTGTTTTTT TRBJ1-4 NA NA TRBV2
CSVSGTGLTYSNQPQHF TGCAGCGTTTCCGGGACAGGGCTAACTTATAGCAATCAGCCCCAGCATTTT TRBJ1-5 NA TRBD1 TRBV29-1
CASSPRSGGYEQYF TGCGCCAGCAGCCCCCGGTCAGGGGGCTACGAGCAGTACTTC TRBJ2-7 NA TRBD1 TRBV5-1
CASSPLTGHGYTF TGTGCCAGCTCACCTCTAACAGGGCATGGCTACACCTTC TRBJ1-2 few NA TRBV18
CASSVQSSYNSPLHF TGTGCCAGCAGTGTACAGAGCTCCTATAATTCACCCCTCCACTTT TRBJ1-6 NA NA TRBV2
CASSPHRQVNQPQHF TGTGCCAGCTCGCCTCACAGACAGGTCAATCAGCCCCAGCATTTT TRBJ1-5 once NA TRBV2
CASSLVARGNGYTF TGTGCCAGCAGCTTAGTGGCTCGGGGTAATGGCTACACCTTC TRBJ1-2 NA NA TRBV7-9
CASSLVSSGRAWSEQFF TGTGCCAGCAGCTTGGTATCTAGCGGGAGAGCGTGGAGTGAGCAGTTCTTC TRBJ2-1 NA TRBD2 TRBV5-6
CASGFQGLAGGWDTGELFF TGTGCTAGTGGTTTCCAGGGACTAGCGGGAGGGTGGGACACCGGGGAGCTGTTTTTT TRBJ2-2 NA TRBD2 TRBV12-5
CASRDGTGYGYTF TGTGCCAGCAGGGACGGGACAGGGTATGGCTACACCTTC TRBJ1-2 NA TRBD1 TRBV28
CASSWGQEQSYNSPLHF TGTGCCAGCAGCTGGGGACAGGAGCAATCCTATAATTCACCCCTCCACTTT TRBJ1-6 NA TRBD1 TRBV5-8
CASSINRGRETQYF TGTGCCAGTAGTATAAACAGGGGGCGAGAGACCCAGTACTTC TRBJ2-5 NA TRBD1 TRBV19
CASSLQGYTGELFF TGTGCCAGCAGCTTACAGGGGTACACCGGGGAGCTGTTTTTT TRBJ2-2 NA NA TRBV7-3